The present T cell receptor beta chain was sequenced within a study of control samples from healthy donors and cancer patients. Trimming removed 8 bases from V and 8 bases from J, with 12 bases in between. Germline values: CDR1 SNHLY, CDR2 FYNNEI. This CDR3 comprises 12 residues. TCRdb keeps only in-frame clones here, not all; method: immunoSEQ multiplex PCR. The profile covers under 40,000 clones, with about four fifths appearing a single time and approximately 21% taken by the ten largest. V is TRBV2 and J is TRBJ2-2, with D possibly matching TRBD2 (6 bases). The sequenced sample consisted of PBMCs. The TCR originated in a woman aged 60-75 years with lung cancer. The CDR3 is CASSRESGELFF. The CDR3 coding sequence is TGTGCCAGCTCTCGGGAGTCAGGGGAGCTGTTTTTT.